The subject of this entry is one T cell receptor (beta chain). Its antigen is not yet known. No much larger clone exists at a distance of one base, and base qualities are not known. The entry originates in a study of shared clonotypes between healthy human individuals (dated by TCRdb to the early 2020s). About the study as a whole: Three men and a couple of women, aged 18 to 49 years, made up the cohort. Per donor, three plates each were used for CD4 naive and CD4 memory, two for CD8 naive, and one for CD8 memory. To estimate repertoire size and how much clonotypes are shared between individuals, the study performed deep sequencing of blood TCR repertoires from roughly five healthy adults. Different laboratories and diverse techniques were used to prepare libraries and sequence TCR repertoires, to increase sequencing depth and limit assay-specific biases. Between about 0.85 and 9.5 billion PBMCs per donor were obtained by leukapheresis.

Using the deep immunoSEQ assay, multiplex PCR amplified TCR CDR3 regions from genomic DNA. Extracted genomic DNA from each cell subset was distributed evenly across all wells of several immunoSEQ 96-well plates, and each plate was treated as a replicate. For sorted subsets, around 200 ng genomic DNA, equal to some 28,000 T cell genomes, was loaded into each replicate PCR. Purified libraries were quantified with a Qubit 3.0 fluorometer, sized on a Bioanalyzer 2100, and re-quantified with the KAPA Library Quantification kit. Each immunoSEQ 96-well plate was sequenced on its own single-read 150-cycle Illumina NextSeq 550 flow cell. Per the original workflow: Because the immunoSEQ output included only junctional sequences and no quality scores, the filtering could not be the same as the filtering used for full-length reads. Sequences were annotated with PyIR, a Python wrapper for IgBLAST v1.9, and V/J genes and CDR3 were assigned using IMGT germline references. Reads were filtered out if the reads had weak V/J assignments (E-value above 1e-6), no CDR3, stop codons, out-of-frame junctions, or ambiguous translated residues. V3J clonotypes were defined as sequences sharing the same inferred V gene, J gene, and CDR3 amino acid sequence. Percentage overlap between repertoires was computed as shared unique clonotypes divided by the size of the smaller repertoire. Richness of each repertoire was evaluated using RTK rarefaction, the Chao1 estimator, and Recon v2.1 estimates of unobserved clonotypes. Generation probabilities for all TCRbeta clonotypes obtained by the gDNA method from a handful of donors were computed using OLGA. The table was pulled from immuneACCESS by TCRdb, which kept in-frame rearrangements only. Such tables lose some clones; where checked, under half of the loss comes from unresolved V genes, and the rest has no known cause. V and J calls and clone size come straight from that table; D and trimming were deduced from the DNA. The table for this sample lists about 1 million clones; more than 65% of them were counted only once. About 1.5% of the sample comes from the top ten.

Healthy HIV-negative adults with no recently reported acute infections or vaccinations were included as donors. Every donor was a Caucasian adult living in Nashville, Tennessee, USA. CD4+ T cells were enriched by magnetic negative selection, after which naive cells were positively selected on CD45RA and the negative fraction was taken as the memory subset. Blood was obtained by leukapheresis, after which PBMCs were separated by Ficoll-Histopaque density gradient centrifugation and cryopreserved in liquid nitrogen vapor phase. Analytical flow cytometry was used to check the purity and quantity of each magnetically sorted T cell population. Each sorted fraction had its genomic DNA isolated and then quantified by UV absorbance on a Nanodrop 2000c. Study-wide findings and limitations: Naive subsets generally had larger estimated clonotype richness than memory subsets did. Because the study included a small number of donors, the genetic and exposure-history diversity represented was limited. Only blood was sampled, and tissue TCR repertoires likely differ from those in blood. Compared with non-shared clonotypes, the clonotypes found in all four sorted-subset donors had higher generation probabilities. Based on pairwise subsampling, the degree of clonotype sharing among donors was expected to be affected by sequencing depth. Even with the large sequencing depth, rarefaction of the sorted-subset datasets indicated that sequencing was incomplete. Sharing across a few donors was observed for approximately 5% of naive CD4, about 3.2% of naive CD8, around 2.5% of memory CD4, and roughly 0.4% of memory CD8 clonotypes.

Unmatched junction bases come to 7, with V trimmed by 0 bases and J by 4 bases. From the germline V gene, CDR1 is SGHRS and CDR2 is YFSETQ. The CDR3 runs 16 amino acids, cysteine and phenylalanine included. Just the 48-base CDR3 DNA is kept, in frame starting at base 1. Sequencing was done on a sample of memory CD4+ T cells sorted from blood. This specimen's cell subset or site label, interpreted: CD45RA-negative fraction. Rearrangement joined TRBV5-1 to TRBJ2-1, with 7 middle bases fitting TRBD1. This receptor was taken from a man aged 18 to 29 in good health. The CDR3 reads CASSLGGTAGYNEQFF. Here is the DNA: TGCGCCAGCAGCTTGGGTGGGACAGCAGGGTACAATGAGCAGTTCTTC.